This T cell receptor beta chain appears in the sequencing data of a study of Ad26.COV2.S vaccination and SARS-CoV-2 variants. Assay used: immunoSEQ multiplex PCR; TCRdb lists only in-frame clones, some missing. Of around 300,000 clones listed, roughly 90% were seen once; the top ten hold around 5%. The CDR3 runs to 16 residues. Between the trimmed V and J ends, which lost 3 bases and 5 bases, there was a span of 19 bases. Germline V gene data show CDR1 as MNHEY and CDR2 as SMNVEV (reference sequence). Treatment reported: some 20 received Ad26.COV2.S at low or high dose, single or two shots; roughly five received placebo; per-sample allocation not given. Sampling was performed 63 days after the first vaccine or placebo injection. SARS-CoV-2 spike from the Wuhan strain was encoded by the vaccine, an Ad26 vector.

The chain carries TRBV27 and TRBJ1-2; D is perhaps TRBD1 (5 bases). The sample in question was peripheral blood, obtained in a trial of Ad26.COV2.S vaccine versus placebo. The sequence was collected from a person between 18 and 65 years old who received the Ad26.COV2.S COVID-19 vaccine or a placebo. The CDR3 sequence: CASSFAGNPLFYGYTF. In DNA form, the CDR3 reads TGTGCCAGCAGTTTCGCAGGGAATCCGCTATTTTATGGCTACACCTTC.